The 2 T cell receptor beta chains reported below all come from one sample, sequenced in a study of shared clonotypes between healthy human individuals. The data were produced by immunoSEQ multiplex PCR, yet TCRdb's version contains in-frame clones alone and is incomplete. The sample consists of 330,000 or so clones, around 74% of them appearing once. The sequencing input was memory CD4+ T cells sorted from blood. Described subset: CD45RA-negative fraction. These TCRs come from a man aged 30 to 39 in good health.

The chain is built from TRBV20-1 and TRBJ2-7; no firm D call. Trimming cost V 3 bases and J 2 bases, with 5 bases left between them. The CDR3 consists of 11 residues. Germline V CDR1 and CDR2: DFQATT, SNEGSKA (reference sequence). CDR3 sequence: CSASSTYEQYF. In nucleotides, the CDR3 is TGCAGTGCTAGTAGTACCTACGAGCAGTACTTC.

Note on this clone: One junction end disagrees with the germline gene, perhaps due to a read error. This CDR3 is also generated by other DNA sequences in the sample. The CDR3 here is CASSSRTGGREKLFF. In DNA form, the CDR3 reads TGTGCCAGCAGCTCCCGGACAGGGGGCAGAGAAAAATTGTTTTTT. V gene TRBV14 combines with J gene TRBJ1-4; TRBD1 agrees at 11 bases. The CDR3 consists of 15 residues. Germline V gene lookup returns CDR1 SGHDN and CDR2 FVKESK.